This TCR beta chain came from a study of T cell responses to AZD1222 COVID-19 vaccine. Study outcomes and limitations: The study sampled repertoires only after the peak T cell response. Per reports, nearly half of all spike-specific TCRs target regions that are unmutated in variants. Breadth and depth of Spike-specific TCRs rose after two AZD1222 doses. Recipients of AZD1222 seropositive at baseline numbered only five or six.

CDR1 MNHEY and CDR2 SVGAGI come from the germline V gene. The V and J ends lost 6 bases and 8 bases respectively, with 17 bases between them. The CDR3 spans 14 residues. Profiling relied on immunoSEQ multiplex PCR, and the TCRdb table lists in-frame clones only, not all of them. The sample includes more than 150,000 clones, around 95% of them seen just once. For this clone: No antigen is known for it.

This specimen consisted of peripheral blood, obtained on day 0 of AZD1222 vaccination. The sequence derives from an adult in good health. This chain joins TRBV6-5 and TRBJ1-3; D not certain. In DNA form, the CDR3 reads TGTGCCAGCAGGAGACCGCAGGAACGGGACACCATATATTTT. Translating gives CASRRPQERDTIYF.